A single sample gave rise to the 16 T cell receptor beta chains below, sequenced in a study of blood T cell repertoires in COVID-19. Profiling relied on immunoSEQ multiplex PCR, and the TCRdb table lists in-frame clones only, not all of them. The data show about 300,000 clones, 83% seen once. The source material was peripheral blood. Source of these receptors: a woman between 50 and 59 years old with acute or convalescent COVID-19.

Worth noting for this clone: The junction does not match germline at one end; this may be a read error. V is TRBV14 and J is TRBJ2-6, with 7 nucleotides matching TRBD1. The CDR3 has 19 amino acids. Looked up from germline, CDR1 is SGHDN and CDR2 is FVKESK. The CDR3 sequence: CANSQDRQGVLSGANVLTF. The CDR3 nucleotides read TGTGCCAACAGCCAAGACCGCCAGGGGGTCCTCTCTGGGGCCAACGTCCTGACTTTC.

The J gene is TRBJ1-2, the V gene TRBV4-1, with D possibly being TRBD1 (6 bases). This CDR3 is built from 15 residues. Germline V gene lookup returns CDR1 MGHRA and CDR2 YSYEKL. Trimming removed 4 bases from V and 0 bases from J, with 12 bases in between. CDR3 loop: CASSPDGQSNYGYTF. The CDR3 nucleotides are TGCGCCAGCAGCCCCGACGGACAGTCTAACTATGGCTACACCTTC.

The chain joins TRBV5-1 to TRBJ1-1; no reliable D call. CDR1 SGHRS and CDR2 YFSETQ come from the germline V gene. V gave up 0 bases and J gave up 2 bases, with 8 bases separating them. The CDR3 loop spans 14 amino acids. This CDR3 is CASSLGAPNTEAFF. CDR3 DNA sequence: TGCGCCAGCAGCTTGGGGGCCCCTAACACTGAAGCTTTCTTT.

The chain is built from TRBV18 and TRBJ1-3, with D possibly TRBD1 on 6 matching bases. Germline CDR1 reads KGHSH; CDR2 reads LQKENI. Trimming took off 5 bases at V and 0 bases at J, with 14 bases between the two ends. The CDR3 has 16 residues. The CDR3 reads CASSSPGHLSGNTIYF. In DNA form, the CDR3 reads TGTGCCAGCTCATCCCCGGGACACCTCTCTGGAAACACCATATATTTT.

This clone was seen a single time. Given a much more abundant clone one base away, this may be a read error. This CDR3 is also generated by other DNA sequences in the sample. J is TRBJ1-2 and V is TRBV5-6; D perhaps matches TRBD1 (6 bases). The CDR3 is made up of 13 amino acids. Trimming shortened V by 2 bases and J by 2 bases, and 7 bases separated the two germline ends. CDR1 and CDR2 (germline): SGHDT, YYEEEE. Here the CDR3 DNA reads TGTGCCAGCAGCTTCCAGGGGAACTATGGCTACACCTTC. Its translation is CASSFQGNYGYTF.

This clone was seen ten or more times. The CDR3 nucleotides are TGTGCCAGCAGCTTTCGCCTAGCGGGAGGGGAGGTGGAGCAGTACTTC. It codes for CASSFRLAGGEVEQYF. The gene calls are TRBV7-9 and TRBJ2-7, with 12 positions matching TRBD2. The CDR3 sequence is 16 residues long. V gave up 3 bases and J gave up 7 bases; unmatched junction bases: 10. In germline, CDR1 is SEHNR, CDR2 FQNEAQ (reference sequence).

The chain links TRBV21-1 to TRBJ1-5. TRBV21-1 is a known pseudogene. The CDR3 spans 15 residues. This CDR3 is CASSDFNYSNQPQHF. In nucleotides, the CDR3 is TGTGCCAGCAGCGACTTTAATTATAGCAATCAGCCCCAGCATTTT.

This clone occurred a few times. The chain is built from TRBV15 and TRBJ1-5, with TRBD1 identical over 12 bases. CDR1 LNHNV and CDR2 YYDKDF come from the germline V gene (reference sequence). The CDR3 is 15 amino acids. The junction had 6 bases not matched to a gene; V was cut back by 3 bases and J by 9 bases. CDR3: CATSREGTGGWPQHF. The CDR3 DNA is TGTGCCACCAGCAGGGAGGGGACAGGGGGCTGGCCCCAGCATTTT.

This chain uses TRBV14 with TRBJ2-2, with TRBD1 matching 7 bases. The trim removed 1 base at V and 4 bases at J, leaving 0 bases unmatched. The CDR3 totals 14 residues. The germline gives CDR1 SGHDN, CDR2 FVKESK. The CDR3 sequence is CASSQAGGTGELFF. CDR3 in DNA: TGTGCCAGCAGCCAAGCAGGGGGCACCGGGGAGCTGTTTTTT.

The chain is built from TRBV30 and TRBJ2-1; 11 positions match TRBD2. There are 15 residues in the CDR3. Unmatched junction bases numbered 9, after V lost 5 bases and J lost 6 bases. Germline V gene lookup returns CDR1 GTSNPN and CDR2 SVGIG (reference sequence). CDR3: CAWFSGRAPGNEQFF. CDR3 DNA sequence: TGTGCCTGGTTTAGCGGGAGGGCCCCAGGCAATGAGCAGTTCTTC. The complete variable domain, with remaining parts taken from reference TRBV30 and TRBJ2-1, reads SQTIHQWPATLVQPVGSPLSLECTVEGTSNPNLYWYRQAAGRGLQLLFYSVGIGQISSEVPQNLSASRPQDRQFILSSKKLLLSDSGFYLCAWFSGRAPGNEQFFGPGTRLTVL.

V gene TRBV5-6 combines with J gene TRBJ1-2; TRBD1 matches at 12 bases. The CDR3 loop spans 15 amino acids. Losses at the gene ends were 1 base for V and 8 bases for J; bases not matched to a gene: 6. From germline, CDR1 is SGHDT and CDR2 YYEEEE. CDR3 region: CASSLLGQGAEGYTF. The CDR3 region has the DNA TGTGCCAGCAGCTTGTTGGGACAGGGGGCAGAAGGCTACACCTTC.

V usage is TRBV5-1 and J usage is TRBJ2-7; 7 bases align to TRBD2. V shed 3 bases, J shed 0 bases, and the junction held 12 bases outside the gene matches. This CDR3 contains 17 residues. Germline assignment: CDR1 SGHRS and CDR2 YFSETQ. The CDR3 DNA is TGCGCCAGCAGCTCGCTAGGGAGCGGGGCCAGCTCCTACGAGCAGTACTTC. This translates into CASSSLGSGASSYEQYF.

The chain uses TRBV28 and TRBJ2-7, with 9 bases lining up with TRBD1. The CDR3 has 14 amino acids. V lost 5 bases, J lost 3 bases, and 5 bases stayed unmatched. Germline-derived CDR1 and CDR2 are MDHEN and SYDVKM. For the CDR3, the DNA is TGTGCCAGCAGTCCCGGGACAGGGATCTACGAGCAGTACGTC. Translation: CASSPGTGIYEQYV.

The rearrangement uses TRBV5-6 and TRBJ1-1, with TRBD1 matching over 10 bases. V dropped 0 bases and J dropped 0; count of bases not matched to a gene: 5. Germline CDR1 and CDR2: SGHDT and YYEEEE. The CDR3 contains 17 residues. The CDR3 DNA follows: TGTGCCAGCAGCTTGGCCGGGACAGGGGCCATGAACACTGAAGCTTTCTTT. Protein product: CASSLAGTGAMNTEAFF.

The chain is built from TRBV19 and TRBJ1-3; possible D gene TRBD1, 6 bases. The ends were cut back, 3 bases at V and 4 bases at J, with 16 bases in the middle. Germline-derived CDR1 and CDR2 are LNHDA and SQIVND (reference sequence). The CDR3 has 16 amino acids. CDR3 loop: CASSISMAGVGNTIYF. The CDR3 DNA reads TGTGCCAGTAGTATCTCGATGGCAGGGGTAGGAAACACCATATATTTT. The full variable domain, in which reference TRBV19 and TRBJ1-3 provide the parts outside the CDR3, is DGGITQSPKYLFRKEGQNVTLSCEQNLNHDAMYWYRQDPGQGLRLIYYSQIVNDFQKGDIAEGYSVSREKKESFPLTVTSAQKNPTAFYLCASSISMAGVGNTIYFGEGSWLTVV.

The J gene is TRBJ1-1, the V gene TRBV9; D is uncertain. CDR3 length: 14 amino acids. The V end lost 4 bases, the J end lost 1 base, and 11 bases lay between the germline ends. Per the germline V gene, CDR1 is SGDLS and CDR2 is YYNGEE. In DNA form, the CDR3 reads TGTGCCAGCAGCCTAGGGAACAGGAACACTGAAGCTTTCTTT. This gives the protein CASSLGNRNTEAFF.